Each of the 18 T cell receptor beta chains below was sequenced from the same sample in a study of low-dose radiotherapy and immunotherapy resistance in tumors (dated by TCRdb to 2021 to 2024). Sequenced on an Illumina HiSeq 2500. To make first-strand cDNA, Superscript III was used along with a set of TRAV- and TRBV-specific primers so that both the TCRalpha and TCRbeta chains were covered. TCRs were amplified with Phusion for roughly 20 PCR cycles, with a constant-region primer paired with the adapter attached to the V primers. TCRdb itself trimmed the public reads at Q25 with fastp, ran MiXCR and retained productive beta chains. Identical CDR3 proteins give one entry, which carries the most common genes and DNA. In all, the sample holds approximately 84,000 distinct CDR3 sequences, and less than 20% of those were seen once. Jointly, the top ten make up less than 1.5% of the sample. The sample's time point label, decoded: after trial treatment. Sample treatment or condition, as interpreted from the label and publication: LDRT plus nivolumab, ipilimumab, low-dose cyclophosphamide and aspirin (RACIN trial).

This specimen was PBMCs, taken after low-dose radiotherapy plus immunotherapy. The source of these receptors is a male donor with prostate cancer.

This clonotype was found many times. The rearrangement joins TRBV29-1 to TRBJ2-7; 9 nucleotides align to TRBD1. Trimming cost V 3 bases and J 2 bases; bases outside gene matches: 8. The germline gives CDR1 SQVTM, CDR2 ANQGSEA. The CDR3 covers 15 residues. CDR3 region: CSVDMGQGRAYEQYF. The CDR3 region has the DNA TGCAGCGTTGACATGGGACAGGGCCGCGCCTACGAGCAGTACTTC.

This chain joins TRBV14 and TRBJ1-6; tentatively, D is TRBD1 (5 bases). The CDR3 is 13 residues long. Germline-derived CDR1 and CDR2 are SGHDN and FVKESK. With 8 bases removed from V and 7 bases from J, the gap between germline ends came to 12 bases. The CDR3 sequence is CASQDIFNSPLHF. For the CDR3, the DNA is TGTGCCAGCCAGGACATATTCAATTCACCCCTCCACTTT.

This clonotype was seen a handful of times. This chain connects TRBV27 to TRBJ2-2; the D call may be TRBD1 or TRBD2 (6 bases each). The V gene's germline CDR1 is MNHEY and CDR2 SMNVEV (reference sequence). V was trimmed by 11 bases and J by 3 bases, leaving 16 bases between them. The CDR3 runs to 14 residues. CDR3 in amino acids: CASRAGQHTGELFF. DNA for the CDR3: TGTGCCTCTCGCGCGGGACAACACACCGGGGAGCTGTTTTTT.

This clonotype has ten or more counts. The V call is TRBV6-5, the J call TRBJ2-1; 15 bases map to TRBD2. This CDR3 contains 17 residues. V was pared by 2 bases and J by 9 bases, with 8 bases of the junction left unmatched. Germline values: CDR1 MNHEY, CDR2 SVGAGI. As DNA, the CDR3 is TGTGCCAGCAGTTACGGACTAGCGGGAGGGCCCCTCAGTGAGCAGTTCTTC. Translated, it gives CASSYGLAGGPLSEQFF.

This clonotype was detected ten times or more. The genes are TRBV20-1 and TRBJ2-5; D unclear. The CDR3 runs to 13 residues. Trimming cost V 2 bases and J 10 bases, with 17 bases left between them. Germline CDR1 DFQATT, CDR2 SNEGSKA (reference sequence). The CDR3 region is CSARRLLTKGQYF. The CDR3 nucleotides read TGCAGTGCTAGACGCCTTTTAACGAAAGGCCAGTACTTC.

Comments on this clonotype: With a much larger clone just one base away, this may be a read error. The chain carries TRBV29-1 and TRBJ1-3; D unresolved. V shed 6 bases and J shed 0 bases, with 6 bases lying between them. Germline CDR1 SQVTM, CDR2 ANQGSEA. This CDR3 has 12 amino acids. CDR3 nucleotide sequence: TGCAGCGTACGGAGCTCTGGAAACACCATATATTTT. Protein: CSVRSSGNTIYF.

This clonotype was counted ten times or more. This chain uses TRBV4-3 with TRBJ2-2, with 11 bases that match TRBD2. J was trimmed by 3 bases and V by 0 bases; bases with no gene match: 3. CDR3 length: 17 amino acids. Germline lookup yields CDR1 LGHNA and CDR2 YSLEER. Here the CDR3 reads CASSQELAGADTGELFF. CDR3 bases: TGCGCCAGCAGCCAAGAACTAGCGGGAGCTGACACCGGGGAGCTGTTTTTT.

The J gene is TRBJ2-7, the V gene TRBV14; 9 bases agree with TRBD1. J lost 1 base, V lost 2 bases, and 9 bases had no gene match. The CDR3 covers 17 residues. CDR1 is SGHDN and CDR2 is FVKESK in the germline V gene. Here the CDR3 DNA reads TGTGCCAGCAGCCAATACCGGAACAGGGGGCAATCCTACGAGCAGTACTTC. Its translation: CASSQYRNRGQSYEQYF. Full variable domain (rest looked up from reference TRBV14 and TRBJ2-7): EAGVTQFPSHSVIEKGQTVTLRCDPISGHDNLYWYRRVMGKEIKFLLHFVKESKQDESGMPNNRFLAERTGGTYSTLKVQPAELEDSGVYFCASSQYRNRGQSYEQYFGPGTRLTVT.

V is TRBV6-2 or TRBV6-3 and J is TRBJ2-7; 10 nucleotides match TRBD1. CDR1 is MNHEY and CDR2 is SVGEGT in the germline V gene. The CDR3 runs 15 residues. V lost 0 bases, J lost 3 bases, and 2 bases stayed unmatched. CDR3: CASSYSGDRGYEQYF. DNA for the CDR3: TGTGCCAGCAGTTACTCAGGGGACAGGGGCTACGAGCAGTACTTC.

This clonotype was seen repeatedly, ten times or more. The chain combines TRBV29-1 with TRBJ2-5; D is ambiguous. This CDR3 has 12 amino acids. V was cut by 0 bases and J by 7 bases, with 9 bases left in between. In germline, CDR1 is SQVTM, CDR2 ANQGSEA. CDR3 sequence reads: CSVEDPSGTQYF. CDR3 nucleotide sequence: TGCAGCGTTGAAGACCCCTCAGGGACCCAGTACTTC.

This clonotype was recorded many times. J is TRBJ1-2 and V is TRBV15; no reliable D call. CDR1 and CDR2 from the germline V gene are LNHNV and YYDKDF (reference sequence). This CDR3 is built from 12 residues. V lost 0 bases and J lost 8, with 7 bases in between. Written as DNA, the CDR3 is TGTGCCACCAGCAGAGATTTGGCAGGCTACACCTTC. This codes for CATSRDLAGYTF.

This clonotype was counted ten times or more. V gene TRBV20-1 combines with J gene TRBJ2-1, with 10 bases aligning to TRBD2. Germline V gives CDR1 DFQATT, CDR2 SNEGSKA (reference sequence). Germline trimming cut 1 base from V and 7 bases from J; bases unmatched to any gene: 7. The CDR3 length is 15 residues. CDR3 loop: CSARGPLAGVNEQFF. In DNA form, the CDR3 reads TGCAGTGCTAGAGGGCCTCTAGCGGGAGTGAATGAGCAGTTCTTC.

The sample holds many counts of this clonotype. The chain employs TRBV14 and TRBJ2-5; 12 bases map to TRBD2. Germline CDR1 reads SGHDN; CDR2 reads FVKESK. Trimming removed 1 base from V and 5 bases from J; junction bases left unmatched: 5. CDR3 length equals 16 residues. This CDR3 is CASSQGRLAGGETQYF. As DNA, the CDR3 is TGTGCCAGCAGCCAAGGTCGGCTAGCGGGGGGGGAGACCCAGTACTTC.

This clonotype was observed many times. The chain has TRBV27 and TRBJ2-1; TRBD2 matches 7 bases. CDR1 is MNHEY and CDR2 is SMNVEV in the germline V gene (reference sequence). The CDR3 runs 18 residues. The trim removed 4 bases at V and 1 base at J, leaving 13 bases unmatched. The CDR3 sequence: CASSYRWTGTTSYNEQFF. CDR3 nucleotide sequence: TGTGCCAGCAGTTATCGGTGGACCGGGACTACGTCCTACAATGAGCAGTTCTTC.

Remarks on this clonotype: Possible read error: a much larger clone is one base away. This chain links TRBV7-2 with TRBJ2-1; 9 bases align to TRBD2. This CDR3 is built from 20 residues. V lost 5 bases and J lost 5; bases outside the gene matches: 22. Germline CDR1 SGHTA, CDR2 FQGNSA. The DNA for the CDR3 is TGTGCCAGCAGCCCCGGGGCACCAGTCCTATTAGCGGGAGACAACAATGAGCAGTTCTTC. It translates to CASSPGAPVLLAGDNNEQFF.

In this sample, this clonotype turned up many times. Here the CDR3 reads CASSSRDGTYEQYF. CDR3 sequence (DNA): TGTGCCAGCAGCTCCCGGGACGGTACCTACGAGCAGTACTTC. The rearrangement uses TRBV7-9 and TRBJ2-7, with D possibly called TRBD1 or TRBD2 (5 bases each). This CDR3 has 14 amino acids. Germline V gene sequence: CDR1 SEHNR, CDR2 FQNEAQ (reference sequence). V lost 4 bases, J lost 2 bases, and 12 bases lay in between.

The sample holds many counts of this clonotype. The chain couples TRBV7-9 to TRBJ2-1; D remains unclear. V was shortened by 5 bases and J by 0 bases, with 5 bases between the two germline ends. Looked up from germline, CDR1 is SEHNR and CDR2 is FQNEAQ (reference sequence). The CDR3 sequence is 13 residues long. DNA for the CDR3: TGTGCCAGCAGCCCTCCCTCCTACAATGAGCAGTTCTTC. This encodes CASSPPSYNEQFF. Drawing the rest from reference TRBV7-9 and TRBJ2-1, the complete variable domain is DTGVSQNPRHKITKRGQNVTFRCDPISEHNRLYWYRQTLGQGPEFLTYFQNEAQLEKSRLLSDRFSAERPKGSFSTLEIQRTEQGDSAMYLCASSPPSYNEQFFGPGTRLTVL.

The rearrangement uses TRBV26 and TRBJ2-7; the table names TRBD1, a call not compared with the DNA. TRBV26 is a pseudogene locus. The CDR3 spans 13 residues. DNA of the CDR3: TGTGCCAGCAGTCCGCCCTCGAGGGGGCCTTTTTCCTTC. It translates to CASSPPSRGPFSF.